These 2 T cell receptor beta chains were all obtained from the same sample, sequenced in a study of T cells in Graves' hyperthyroidism and ophthalmopathy. Amplified TCR beta CDR3 regions derived from RNA transcripts. HTBI primers were the set used in a first-round RT-PCR of the TCR CDR3. One entry per CDR3 protein, called by TCRdb with MiXCR from the multiplex PCR reads. The sample carries 600,000 or so distinct CDR3 sequences, around 15% recorded once. Sequenced input: blood. These receptors were obtained from a woman aged 25-40 years with Graves' hyperthyroidism.

V usage is TRBV6-2 or TRBV6-3 and J usage is TRBJ1-5; D is ambiguous. The germline gives CDR1 MNHEY, CDR2 SVGEGT. CDR3 length equals 15 residues. Deletions cut 2 bases from V and 2 bases from J, with 10 bases between. CDR3 sequence (DNA): TGTGCCAGCAGTTACGACGTTCTCGGCAATCAGCCCCAGCATTTT. This codes for CASSYDVLGNQPQHF.

Many counts were recorded for this clonotype. The V and J genes are TRBV2 and TRBJ2-7, with D maybe TRBD2 (5 bases). Trimming pared 5 bases from V and 4 bases from J, leaving 18 bases between. From germline, CDR1 is SNHLY and CDR2 FYNNEI. The CDR3 contains 15 residues. CDR3 sequence reads: CASSSLERNVYEQYF. The CDR3, as DNA: TGTGCCAGCAGTTCCCTCGAGCGGAACGTTTACGAGCAGTACTTC.